This T cell receptor (beta chain) was obtained from a study of breast tumors, draining lymph nodes, adjacent tissues. Findings and limits, study-wide: Luminal-like breast cancer showed significantly greater tumor-nontumor repertoire similarity than basal-like breast cancer did. Tumor repertoires ranked between lymph nodes and nontumor tissue in diversity, with V and J gene preferences.

As for this clonotype: The antigen is undetermined. As the CDR3 is not closed by the conserved phenylalanine or tryptophan, this likely results from a read error.

The CDR3 covers 16 residues. Germline V gene sequence: CDR1 DFQATT, CDR2 SNEGSKA (reference sequence). Samples came from axillary lymph nodes draining the breast cancer. TCRdb itself ran the multiplex PCR reads through MiXCR, one entry per CDR3 protein. The sample gives about 230,000 distinct CDR3 sequences, roughly 30% of which show up once; about 1.4% is in the top ten. Sequenced input: axillary lymph node tissue. The chain combines TRBV20-1 with TRBJ1-3; D not resolved. The clonotype was recovered from a female donor with breast cancer. Some clones in this sample may be carry-over from other donors' samples. CDR3 protein: CGARDPGSQGGNTIYL. The CDR3 bases are TGCGGTGCTAGAGATCCGGGTTCTCAAGGAGGAAACACCATATATCTT.